Following are 5 T cell receptor beta chains from one sample sequenced in a study of blood T cell repertoires in COVID-19. TCRdb's table, derived via immunoSEQ multiplex PCR, lists solely in-frame clones and lacks some. The sample contains roughly 330,000 clones, about 83% of which appear only once. The specimen sequenced was peripheral blood. The origin of the receptors is a woman between 45 and 60 years old with acute or convalescent COVID-19.

The chain carries TRBV10-3 and TRBJ2-7; TRBD1 agrees at 7 bases. This CDR3 contains 13 residues. Germline V gene lookup returns CDR1 ENHRY and CDR2 SYGVKD. The V and J ends lost 7 bases and 4 bases, in that order; junction bases with no gene match: 7. CDR3 sequence: CAIKAGDSYEQYF. The CDR3 nucleotides read TGTGCCATCAAAGCAGGGGACAGTTACGAGCAGTACTTC.

Only a few counts were recorded for this clone. The CDR3 nucleotides are TGTGCCTGGAGCCGTCGGGGCACCGGGGAGCTGTTTTTT. Protein: CAWSRRGTGELFF. This chain links TRBV30 with TRBJ2-2, with a tentative D call TRBD2 (5 bases). The germline V gene has CDR1 GTSNPN and CDR2 SVGIG (reference sequence). The CDR3 covers 13 residues. V dropped 3 bases and J dropped 4 bases, with 9 bases sitting between them.

A few counts support this clone. The chain combines TRBV29-1 with TRBJ1-1; TRBD1 matches at 8 bases. The CDR3 runs to 17 residues. The J segment lost 1 base and the V segment lost 0 bases, leaving 10 bases of the junction unmatched. CDR1 is SQVTM and CDR2 is ANQGSEA in the germline V gene. CDR3 region: CSVEDGLSGGPNTEAFF. CDR3 coding DNA: TGCAGCGTTGAAGATGGCTTGTCAGGGGGCCCGAACACTGAAGCTTTCTTT.

J is TRBJ2-7 and V is TRBV19; TRBD1 matches at 10 bases. The CDR3 spans 16 residues. Germline CDR1 reads LNHDA; CDR2 reads SQIVND (reference sequence). The trim removed 3 bases at V and 3 bases at J, leaving 8 bases unmatched. CDR3 protein: CASSIISGQGLYEQYF. The CDR3 DNA reads TGTGCCAGTAGTATTATATCGGGACAGGGGCTCTACGAGCAGTACTTC.

V is TRBV9 and J is TRBJ2-5; 7 bases are shared with TRBD2. The CDR3 consists of 14 residues. Germline lookup yields CDR1 SGDLS and CDR2 YYNGEE. V shed 0 bases, J shed 5 bases, and the junction held 4 bases outside the gene matches. The CDR3 nucleotides are TGTGCCAGCAGCGTAGAGAGCGGGGTGGAGACCCAGTACTTC. It codes for CASSVESGVETQYF. Full variable domain (missing parts from reference TRBV9 and TRBJ2-5): DSGVTQTPKHLITATGQRVTLRCSPRSGDLSVYWYQQSLDQGLQFLIQYYNGEERAKGNILERFSAQQFPDLHSELNLSSLELGDSALYFCASSVESGVETQYFGPGTRLLVL.